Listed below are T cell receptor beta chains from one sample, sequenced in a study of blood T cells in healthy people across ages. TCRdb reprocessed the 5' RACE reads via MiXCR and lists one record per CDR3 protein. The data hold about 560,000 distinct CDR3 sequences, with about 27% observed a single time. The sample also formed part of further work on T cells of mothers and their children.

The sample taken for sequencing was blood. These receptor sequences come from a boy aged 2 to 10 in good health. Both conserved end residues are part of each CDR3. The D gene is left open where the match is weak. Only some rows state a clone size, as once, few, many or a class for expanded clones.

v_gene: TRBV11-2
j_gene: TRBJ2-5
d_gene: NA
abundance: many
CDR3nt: TGTGCCAGCAGCTTAGTAGTGGGGCAAAGTTTGGGGCCGTTCTTC
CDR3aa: CASSLVVGQSLGPFF

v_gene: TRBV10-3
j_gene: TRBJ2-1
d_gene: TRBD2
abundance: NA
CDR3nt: TGTGCCATCAGCGGACTAGCAGACAATGAGCAGTTCTTC
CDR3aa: CAISGLADNEQFF

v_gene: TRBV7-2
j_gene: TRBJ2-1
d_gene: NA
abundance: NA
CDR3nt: TGTGCCAGCAGTTTTCAGGGCGGGGTCCCCTACAATGAGCAGTTCTTC
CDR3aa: CASSFQGGVPYNEQFF

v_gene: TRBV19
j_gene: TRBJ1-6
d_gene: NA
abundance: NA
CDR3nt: TGTGCCAGTAGTATACAGGGTACCGCTTCACCCCTCCACTTT
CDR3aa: CASSIQGTASPLHF

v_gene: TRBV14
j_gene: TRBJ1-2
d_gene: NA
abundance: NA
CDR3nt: TGTGCCAGCAGCCAAGGGGGCGGTTGGCCTGGCTACACCTTC
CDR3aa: CASSQGGGWPGYTF

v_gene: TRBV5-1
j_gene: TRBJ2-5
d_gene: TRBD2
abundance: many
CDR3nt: TGCGCCAGCAGCTTGGATGGCGGGGGGGAGTACTTC
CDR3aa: CASSLDGGGEYF

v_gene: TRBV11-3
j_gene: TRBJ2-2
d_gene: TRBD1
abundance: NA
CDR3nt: TGTGCCAGCAGCGGGGACAGGGTGAACACCGGGGAGCTGTTTTTT
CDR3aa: CASSGDRVNTGELFF

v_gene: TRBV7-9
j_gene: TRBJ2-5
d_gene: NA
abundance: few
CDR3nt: TGTGCCAGCAGCTTTTCCCAGTACCAAGAGACCCAGTACTTC
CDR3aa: CASSFSQYQETQYF

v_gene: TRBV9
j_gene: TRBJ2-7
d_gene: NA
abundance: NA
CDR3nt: TGTGCCAGCAGCCAAGGAGGTTCCCGTTACGAGCAGTACTTC
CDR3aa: CASSQGGSRYEQYF

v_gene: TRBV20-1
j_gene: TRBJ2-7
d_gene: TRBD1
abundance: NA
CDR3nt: TGCAGTGCTTCCGGGACAGCCGGGTACGAGCAGTACTTC
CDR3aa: CSASGTAGYEQYF

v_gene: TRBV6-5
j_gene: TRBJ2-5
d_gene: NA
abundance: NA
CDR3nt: TGTGCCAGCAGTTACTCGGGGGGCACACGGACCCAGTACTTC
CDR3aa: CASSYSGGTRTQYF

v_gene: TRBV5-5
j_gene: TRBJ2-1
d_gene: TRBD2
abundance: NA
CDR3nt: TGTGCCAGCAGCTTGGGGGGGACTAGCGGGACGACCTACAATGAGCAGTTCTTC
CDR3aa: CASSLGGTSGTTYNEQFF

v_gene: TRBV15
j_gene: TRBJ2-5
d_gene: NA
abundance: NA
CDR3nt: TGTGCCACCAGCAGAGAAGTAGGCCACTGGGGAGAGGCCCAGTACTTC
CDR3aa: CATSREVGHWGEAQYF

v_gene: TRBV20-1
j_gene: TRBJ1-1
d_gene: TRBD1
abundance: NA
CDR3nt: TGCAGTGCTGGGTCTGGGACAGGGGGAACTGAAGCTTTCTTT
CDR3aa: CSAGSGTGGTEAFF

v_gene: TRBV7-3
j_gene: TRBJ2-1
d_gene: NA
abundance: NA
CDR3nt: TGTGCCAGCAGCTTAAAGGCCGAGGGCTATGAGCAGTTCTTC
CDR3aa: CASSLKAEGYEQFF

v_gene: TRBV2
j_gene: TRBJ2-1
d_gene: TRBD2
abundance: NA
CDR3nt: TGTGCCAGCACCAAATCCGGGACTAGCGGATACAATGAGCAGTTCTTC
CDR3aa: CASTKSGTSGYNEQFF

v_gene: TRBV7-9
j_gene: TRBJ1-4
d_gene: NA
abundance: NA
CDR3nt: TGTGCCAGCAGCTTCGGGACAAATCGAAAACTGTTTTTT
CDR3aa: CASSFGTNRKLFF

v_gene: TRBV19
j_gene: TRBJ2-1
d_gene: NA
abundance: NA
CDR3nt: TGTGCCAGTAGTACGTCCACGGCCTCGGCCAATGAGCAGTTCTTC
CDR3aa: CASSTSTASANEQFF

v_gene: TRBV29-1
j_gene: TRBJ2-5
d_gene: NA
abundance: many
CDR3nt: TGCAGCGTTGTGGTAGACAGGGAGACCCAGTACTTC
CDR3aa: CSVVVDRETQYF

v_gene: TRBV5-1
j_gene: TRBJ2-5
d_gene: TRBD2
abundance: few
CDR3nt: TGCGCCAGCAGCTTGGCCGGGACTACCGGAGAGACCCAGTACTTC
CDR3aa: CASSLAGTTGETQYF

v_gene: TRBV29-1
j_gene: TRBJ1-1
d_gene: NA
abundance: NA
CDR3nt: TGCAGCGTTGATGAGGTCATGAACACTGAAGCTTTCTTT
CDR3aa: CSVDEVMNTEAFF

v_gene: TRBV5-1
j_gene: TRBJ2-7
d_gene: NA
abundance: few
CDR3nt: TGCGCCAGCAGCGGGGGGCCAGGACAGCTCTACGAGCAGTACTTC
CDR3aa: CASSGGPGQLYEQYF

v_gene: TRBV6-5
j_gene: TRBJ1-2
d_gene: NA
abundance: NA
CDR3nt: TGTGCCAGCAGACAGACAGGAGATGGTGGCTACACCTTC
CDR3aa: CASRQTGDGGYTF

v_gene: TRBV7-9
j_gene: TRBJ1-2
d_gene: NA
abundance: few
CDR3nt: TGTGCCAGCAGCTTCGTGGGGAGCGGCTACACCTTC
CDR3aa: CASSFVGSGYTF

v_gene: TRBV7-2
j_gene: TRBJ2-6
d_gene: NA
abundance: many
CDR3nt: TGTGCCAGCAGCCCCACATTCTTTGGCCCTGGGGCCAACGTCCTGACTTTC
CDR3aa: CASSPTFFGPGANVLTF

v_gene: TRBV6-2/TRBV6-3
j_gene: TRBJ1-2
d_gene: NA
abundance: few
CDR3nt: TGTGCCAGCAGTCCCGGCAGCGGAGCTAACTATGGCTACACCTTC
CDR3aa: CASSPGSGANYGYTF

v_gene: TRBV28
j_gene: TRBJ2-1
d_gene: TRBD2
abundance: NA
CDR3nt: TGTGCCAGCAGTTTACAGCAAGCTAGCGGGGGAAAAAATGAGCAGTTCTTC
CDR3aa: CASSLQQASGGKNEQFF

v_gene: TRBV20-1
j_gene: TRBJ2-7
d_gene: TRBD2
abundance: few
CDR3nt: TGCAGTGCTAGACCACGGACTAGCGGCTTATCCTACGAGCAGTACTTC
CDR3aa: CSARPRTSGLSYEQYF

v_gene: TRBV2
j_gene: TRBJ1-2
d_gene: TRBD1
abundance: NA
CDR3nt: TGTGCCAGCACTGACAGGGGCGGCTATGGCTACACCTTC
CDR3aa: CASTDRGGYGYTF

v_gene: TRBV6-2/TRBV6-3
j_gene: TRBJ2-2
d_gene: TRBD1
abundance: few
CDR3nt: TGTGCCAGCAGCCAGACCGCGACAGGGGCTGGCGGGGAGCTGTTTTTT
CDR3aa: CASSQTATGAGGELFF

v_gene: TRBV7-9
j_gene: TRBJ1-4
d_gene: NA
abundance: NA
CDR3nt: TGTGCCAGCAGTCATCGAAAACCTGGGGAAAAACTGTTTTTT
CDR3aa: CASSHRKPGEKLFF

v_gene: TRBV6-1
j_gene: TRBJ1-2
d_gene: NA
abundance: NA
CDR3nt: TGTGCCAGCAGGAAGGAGTATGGCTACACCTTC
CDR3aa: CASRKEYGYTF

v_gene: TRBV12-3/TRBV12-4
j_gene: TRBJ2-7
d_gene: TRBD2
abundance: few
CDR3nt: TGTGCCAGCAGACAGAGCGGGGACTACGAGCAGTACTTC
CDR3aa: CASRQSGDYEQYF

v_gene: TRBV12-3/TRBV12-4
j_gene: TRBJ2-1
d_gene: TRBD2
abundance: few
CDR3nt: TGTGCCAGCAGTATCCCCATCAAGCGGGAGGGACACAATGAGCAGTTCTTC
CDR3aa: CASSIPIKREGHNEQFF

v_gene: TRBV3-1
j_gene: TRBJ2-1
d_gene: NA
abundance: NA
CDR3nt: TGTGCCAGCAGCCAAGATATACCGGTGAGGGGCGATGAGCAGTTCTTC
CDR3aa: CASSQDIPVRGDEQFF